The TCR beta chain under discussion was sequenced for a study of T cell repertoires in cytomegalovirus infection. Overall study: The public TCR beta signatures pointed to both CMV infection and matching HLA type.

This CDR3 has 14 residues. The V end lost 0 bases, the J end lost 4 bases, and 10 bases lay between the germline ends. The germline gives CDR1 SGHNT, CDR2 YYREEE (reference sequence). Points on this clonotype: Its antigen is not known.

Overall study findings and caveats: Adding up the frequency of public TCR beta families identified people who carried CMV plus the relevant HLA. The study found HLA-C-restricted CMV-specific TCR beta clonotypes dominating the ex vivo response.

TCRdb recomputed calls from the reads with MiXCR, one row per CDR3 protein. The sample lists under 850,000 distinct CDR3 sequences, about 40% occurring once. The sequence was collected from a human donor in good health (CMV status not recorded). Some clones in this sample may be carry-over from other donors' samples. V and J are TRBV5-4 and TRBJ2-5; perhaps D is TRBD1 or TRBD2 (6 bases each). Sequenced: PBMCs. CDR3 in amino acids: CASSLEGGTETQYF. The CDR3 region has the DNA TGTGCCAGCAGCTTGGAGGGGGGAACAGAGACCCAGTACTTC.